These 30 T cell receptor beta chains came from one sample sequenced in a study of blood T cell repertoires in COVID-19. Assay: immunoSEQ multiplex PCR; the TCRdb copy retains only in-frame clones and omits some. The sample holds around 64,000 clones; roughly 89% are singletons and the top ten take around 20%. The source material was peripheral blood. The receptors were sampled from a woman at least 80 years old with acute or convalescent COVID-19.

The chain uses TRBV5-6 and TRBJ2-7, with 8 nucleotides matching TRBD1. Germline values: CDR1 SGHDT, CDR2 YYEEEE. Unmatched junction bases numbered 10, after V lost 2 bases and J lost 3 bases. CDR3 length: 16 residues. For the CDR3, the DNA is TGTGCCAGCAGCTTATACCGGGACAGGCGGAGCTACGAGCAGTACTTC. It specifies CASSLYRDRRSYEQYF.

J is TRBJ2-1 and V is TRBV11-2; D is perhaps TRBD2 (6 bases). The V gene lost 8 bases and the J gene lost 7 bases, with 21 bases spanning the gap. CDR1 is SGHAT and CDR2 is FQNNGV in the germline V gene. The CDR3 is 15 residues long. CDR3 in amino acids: CASRPSFGGVNEQFF. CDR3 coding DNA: TGTGCCAGCCGCCCTTCCTTCGGCGGGGTAAATGAGCAGTTCTTC.

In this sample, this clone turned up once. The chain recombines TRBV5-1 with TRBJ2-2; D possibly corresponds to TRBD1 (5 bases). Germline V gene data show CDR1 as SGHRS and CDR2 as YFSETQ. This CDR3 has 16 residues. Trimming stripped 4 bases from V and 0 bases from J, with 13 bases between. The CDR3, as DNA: TGCGCCAGCAGCCGACATACAGGTTCGAACACCGGGGAGCTGTTTTTT. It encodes CASSRHTGSNTGELFF.

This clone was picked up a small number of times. CDR3 DNA: TGCGCCAGCAGCTACAAAGGGGACTACGAGCAGTACTTC. Translating it yields CASSYKGDYEQYF. The J gene is TRBJ2-7, the V gene TRBV5-1; tentative D call: TRBD1 (5 bases). The V end was cut by 3 bases, the J end by 3 bases, with 10 bases between. The CDR3 is 13 amino acids. Per germline, CDR1 SGHRS and CDR2 YFSETQ. The full variable domain, its missing parts supplied by reference TRBV5-1 and TRBJ2-7, is KAGVTQTPRYLIKTRGQQVTLSCSPISGHRSVSWYQQTPGQGLQFLFEYFSETQRNKGNFPGRFSGRQFSNSRSEMNVSTLELGDSALYLCASSYKGDYEQYFGPGTRLTVT.

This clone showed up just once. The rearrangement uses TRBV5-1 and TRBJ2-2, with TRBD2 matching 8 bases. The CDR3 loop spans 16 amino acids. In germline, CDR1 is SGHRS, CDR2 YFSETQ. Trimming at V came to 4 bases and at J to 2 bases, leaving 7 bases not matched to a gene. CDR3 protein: CASSERLARNTGELFF. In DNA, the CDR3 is TGCGCCAGCAGCGAAAGACTAGCGCGTAACACCGGGGAGCTGTTTTTT.

CDR3 region: CASSLFLAGAVDEQYF. The CDR3 region has the DNA TGTGCCAGCAGCTTATTTCTGGCGGGAGCTGTGGACGAGCAGTACTTC. The V call is TRBV7-9, the J call TRBJ2-7; 7 nucleotides line up with TRBD2. Germline V gives CDR1 SEHNR, CDR2 FQNEAQ (reference sequence). CDR3 size: 16 residues. V shed 2 bases and J 5 bases; nucleotides not matched to a gene: 12.

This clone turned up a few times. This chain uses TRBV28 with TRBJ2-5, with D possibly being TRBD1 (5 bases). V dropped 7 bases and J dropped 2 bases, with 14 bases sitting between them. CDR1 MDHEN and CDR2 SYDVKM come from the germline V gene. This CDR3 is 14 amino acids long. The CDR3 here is CASNSQGGQETQYF. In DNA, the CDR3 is TGTGCCAGCAACTCGCAGGGTGGGCAAGAGACCCAGTACTTC.

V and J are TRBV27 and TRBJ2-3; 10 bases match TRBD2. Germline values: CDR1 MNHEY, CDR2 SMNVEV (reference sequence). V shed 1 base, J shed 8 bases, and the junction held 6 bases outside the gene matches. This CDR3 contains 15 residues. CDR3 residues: CASSLLAGGQGTQYF. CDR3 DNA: TGTGCCAGCAGTTTATTAGCGGGGGGCCAGGGTACGCAGTATTTT.

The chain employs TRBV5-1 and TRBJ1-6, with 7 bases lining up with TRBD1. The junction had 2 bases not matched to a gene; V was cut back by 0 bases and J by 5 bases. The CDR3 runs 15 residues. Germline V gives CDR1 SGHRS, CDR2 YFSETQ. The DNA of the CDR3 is TGCGCCAGCAGCTTGGCAGGGACAGATAATTCACCCCTCCACTTT. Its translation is CASSLAGTDNSPLHF. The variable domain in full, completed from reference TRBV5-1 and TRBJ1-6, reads KAGVTQTPRYLIKTRGQQVTLSCSPISGHRSVSWYQQTPGQGLQFLFEYFSETQRNKGNFPGRFSGRQFSNSRSEMNVSTLELGDSALYLCASSLAGTDNSPLHFGNGTRLTVT.

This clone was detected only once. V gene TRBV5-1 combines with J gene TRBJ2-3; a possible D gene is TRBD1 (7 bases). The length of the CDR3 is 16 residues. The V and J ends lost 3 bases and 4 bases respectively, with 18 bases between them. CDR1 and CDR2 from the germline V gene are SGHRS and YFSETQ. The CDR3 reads CASSSEQGRWPDTQYF. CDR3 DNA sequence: TGCGCCAGCAGCTCGGAACAGGGGAGGTGGCCAGATACGCAGTATTTT.

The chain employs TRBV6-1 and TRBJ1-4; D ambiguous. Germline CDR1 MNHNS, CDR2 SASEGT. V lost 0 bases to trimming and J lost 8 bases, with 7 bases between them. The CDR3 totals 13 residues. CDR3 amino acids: CASSEARSEKLFF. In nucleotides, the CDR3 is TGTGCCAGCAGTGAAGCGCGGAGCGAAAAACTGTTTTTT.

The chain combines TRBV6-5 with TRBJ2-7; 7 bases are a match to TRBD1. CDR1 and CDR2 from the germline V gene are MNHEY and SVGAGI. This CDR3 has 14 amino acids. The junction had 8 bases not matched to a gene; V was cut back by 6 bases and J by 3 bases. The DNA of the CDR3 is TGTGCCAGCAGATTGGGGGACAGTTACTACGAGCAGTACTTC. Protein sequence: CASRLGDSYYEQYF.

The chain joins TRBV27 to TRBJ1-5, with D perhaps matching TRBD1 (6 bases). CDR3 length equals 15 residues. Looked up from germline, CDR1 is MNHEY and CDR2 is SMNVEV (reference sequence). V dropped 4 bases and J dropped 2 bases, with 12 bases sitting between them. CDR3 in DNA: TGTGCCAGCAGTTCCAGGTCAGGGGGCAATCAGCCCCAGCATTTT. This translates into CASSSRSGGNQPQHF.

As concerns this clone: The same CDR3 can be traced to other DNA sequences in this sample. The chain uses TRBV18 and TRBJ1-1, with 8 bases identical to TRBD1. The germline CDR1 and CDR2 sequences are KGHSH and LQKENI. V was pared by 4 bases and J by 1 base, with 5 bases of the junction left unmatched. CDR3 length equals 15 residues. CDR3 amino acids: CASSLGQGGNTEAFF. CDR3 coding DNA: TGTGCCAGCTCACTCGGACAGGGAGGGAACACTGAAGCTTTCTTT. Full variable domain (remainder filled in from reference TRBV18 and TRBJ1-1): NAGVMQNPRHLVRRRGQEARLRCSPMKGHSHVYWYRQLPEEGLKFMVYLQKENIIDESGMPKERFSAEFPKEGPSILRIQQVVRGDSAAYFCASSLGQGGNTEAFFGQGTRLTVV.

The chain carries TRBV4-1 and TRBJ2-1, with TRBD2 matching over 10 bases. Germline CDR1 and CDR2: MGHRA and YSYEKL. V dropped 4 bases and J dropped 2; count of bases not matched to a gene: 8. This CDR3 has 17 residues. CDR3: CASSRFSSGRTYNEQFF. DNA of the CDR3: TGCGCCAGCAGCCGATTTTCTAGCGGGAGAACCTACAATGAGCAGTTCTTC.

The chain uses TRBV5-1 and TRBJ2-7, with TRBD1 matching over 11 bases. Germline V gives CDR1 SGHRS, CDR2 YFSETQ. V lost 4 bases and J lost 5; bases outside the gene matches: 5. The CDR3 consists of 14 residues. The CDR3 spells CASSRTGGAHEQYF. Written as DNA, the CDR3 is TGCGCCAGCAGCCGGACAGGGGGCGCCCACGAGCAGTACTTC.

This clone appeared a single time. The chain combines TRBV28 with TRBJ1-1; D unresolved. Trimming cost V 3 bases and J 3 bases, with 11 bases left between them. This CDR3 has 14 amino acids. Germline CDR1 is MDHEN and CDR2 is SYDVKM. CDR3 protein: CASSFPQVYTEAFF. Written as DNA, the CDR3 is TGTGCCAGCAGTTTCCCCCAGGTATACACTGAAGCTTTCTTT. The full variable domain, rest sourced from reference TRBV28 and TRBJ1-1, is DVKVTQSSRYLVKRTGEKVFLECVQDMDHENMFWYRQDPGLGLRLIYFSYDVKMKEKGDIPEGYSVSREKKERFSLILESASTNQTSMYLCASSFPQVYTEAFFGQGTRLTVV.

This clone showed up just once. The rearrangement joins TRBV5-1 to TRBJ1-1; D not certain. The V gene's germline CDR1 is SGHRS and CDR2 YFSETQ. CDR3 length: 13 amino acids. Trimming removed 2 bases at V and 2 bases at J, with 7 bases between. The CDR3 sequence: CASSLEGNTEAFF. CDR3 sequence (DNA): TGCGCCAGCAGCTTAGAGGGAAACACTGAAGCTTTCTTT.

CDR3 loop: CASSLSSPDRGPGYNSPLHF. The CDR3 DNA reads TGTGCCAGCAGTTTATCGTCCCCCGACAGGGGGCCGGGCTATAATTCACCCCTCCACTTT. V is TRBV27 and J is TRBJ1-6; the match to TRBD1 covers 10 bases. The germline CDR1 and CDR2 sequences are MNHEY and SMNVEV (reference sequence). The CDR3 contains 20 residues. The ends lost 0 bases at V and 3 bases at J; junction bases unmatched: 11.

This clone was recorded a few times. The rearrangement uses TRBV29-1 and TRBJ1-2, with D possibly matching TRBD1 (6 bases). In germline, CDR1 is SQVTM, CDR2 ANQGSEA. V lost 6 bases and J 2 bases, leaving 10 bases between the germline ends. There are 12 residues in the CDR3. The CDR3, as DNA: TGCAGCGTACCCACAGGGAACTATGGCTACACCTTC. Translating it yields CSVPTGNYGYTF.

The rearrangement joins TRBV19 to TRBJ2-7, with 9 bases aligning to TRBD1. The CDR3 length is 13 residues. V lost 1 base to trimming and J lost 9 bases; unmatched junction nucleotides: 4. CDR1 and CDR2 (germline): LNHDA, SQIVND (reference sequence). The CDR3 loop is CASSIGGTGMQYF. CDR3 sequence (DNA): TGTGCCAGTAGTATAGGAGGGACAGGGATGCAGTACTTC.

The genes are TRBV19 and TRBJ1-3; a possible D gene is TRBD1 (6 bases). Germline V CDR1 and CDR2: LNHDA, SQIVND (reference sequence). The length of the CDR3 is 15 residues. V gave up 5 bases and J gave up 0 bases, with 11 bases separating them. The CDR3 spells CASSRQANSGNTIYF. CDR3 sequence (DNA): TGTGCCAGTAGTCGACAGGCCAACTCTGGAAACACCATATATTTT.

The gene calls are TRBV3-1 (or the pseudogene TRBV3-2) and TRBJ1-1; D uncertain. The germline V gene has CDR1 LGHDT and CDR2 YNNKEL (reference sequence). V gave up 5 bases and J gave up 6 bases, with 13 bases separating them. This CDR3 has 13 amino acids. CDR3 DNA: TGTGCCAGCAGCTGGCGGAGCCGTCCTGAAGCTTTCTTT. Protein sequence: CASSWRSRPEAFF.

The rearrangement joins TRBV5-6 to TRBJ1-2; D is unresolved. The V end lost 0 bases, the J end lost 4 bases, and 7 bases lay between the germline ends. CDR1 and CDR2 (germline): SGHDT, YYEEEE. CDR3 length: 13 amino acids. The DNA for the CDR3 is TGTGCCAGCAGCTTGGTTGAGTCCTATGGCTACACCTTC. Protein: CASSLVESYGYTF.

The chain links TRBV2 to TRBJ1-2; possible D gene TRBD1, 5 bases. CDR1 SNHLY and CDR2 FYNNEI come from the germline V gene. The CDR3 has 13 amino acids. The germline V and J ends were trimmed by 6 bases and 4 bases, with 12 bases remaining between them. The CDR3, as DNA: TGTGCCAGCAGGGAGCGGGGGGGCTATGGCTACACCTTC. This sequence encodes CASRERGGYGYTF.

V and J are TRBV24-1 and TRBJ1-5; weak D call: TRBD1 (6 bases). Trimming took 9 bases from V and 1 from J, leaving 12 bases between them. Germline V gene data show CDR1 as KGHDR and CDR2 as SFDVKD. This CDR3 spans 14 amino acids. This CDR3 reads CATAGTTSNQPQHF. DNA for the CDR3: TGTGCCACCGCAGGGACAACAAGCAATCAGCCCCAGCATTTT.

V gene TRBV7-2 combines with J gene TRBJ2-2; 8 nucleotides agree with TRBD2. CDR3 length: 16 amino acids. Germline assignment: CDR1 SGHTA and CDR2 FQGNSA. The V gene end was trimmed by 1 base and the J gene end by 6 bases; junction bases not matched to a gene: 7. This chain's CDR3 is CASSLGRAGVAGELFF. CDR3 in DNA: TGTGCCAGCAGCTTAGGGCGAGCGGGAGTGGCCGGGGAGCTGTTTTTT.

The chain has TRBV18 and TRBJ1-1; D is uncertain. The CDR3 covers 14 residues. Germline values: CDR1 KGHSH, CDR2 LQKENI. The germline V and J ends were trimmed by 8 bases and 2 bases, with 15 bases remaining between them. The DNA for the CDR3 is TGTGCCAGCGCGAGGGTTAAGGGAAACACTGAAGCTTTCTTT. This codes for CASARVKGNTEAFF.

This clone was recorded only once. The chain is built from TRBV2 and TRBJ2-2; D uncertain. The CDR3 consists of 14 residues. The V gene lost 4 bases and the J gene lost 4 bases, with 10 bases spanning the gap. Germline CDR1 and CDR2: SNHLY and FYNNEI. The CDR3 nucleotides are TGTGCCAGCAGTGGGAGCGTCGGCACCGGGGAGCTGTTTTTT. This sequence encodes CASSGSVGTGELFF.

Here the CDR3 DNA reads TGTGCCAGTAGTATGCTAGCGGGAGGGCCAACAGATACGCAGTATTTT. This translates into CASSMLAGGPTDTQYF. The chain carries TRBV19 and TRBJ2-3; TRBD2 matches at 12 bases. J lost 3 bases, V lost 3 bases, and 4 bases had no gene match. The CDR3 spans 16 residues. Germline V gene sequence: CDR1 LNHDA, CDR2 SQIVND (reference sequence).